A single sample gave rise to the 21 T cell receptor beta chains below, sequenced in a study of blood T cells in healthy people across ages. Next came a second PCR, run for about 7 to 12 cycles, which used a sample-barcoded 5' primer along with a J-beta primer mix. Via MiXCR, TCRdb re-called the 5' RACE reads, giving one row per CDR3 protein. The sample includes about 580,000 distinct CDR3 sequences, roughly 48% of them seen just once. Sequenced input: blood. The receptors come from a man older than 75 in good health.

This clonotype showed up just a few times. The chain is built from TRBV20-1 and TRBJ2-5; the match to TRBD1 covers 11 bases. V was pared by 5 bases and J by 7 bases, with 6 bases of the junction left unmatched. Looked up from germline, CDR1 is DFQATT and CDR2 is SNEGSKA (reference sequence). The CDR3 contains 13 residues. CDR3 in amino acids: CSAEDRGPVTQYF. Here the CDR3 DNA reads TGCAGTGCTGAGGACAGGGGGCCAGTGACCCAGTACTTC.

The table lists this clonotype with a few counts. This sequence joins TRBV12-3 or TRBV12-4 and TRBJ2-7; the match to TRBD2 covers 9 bases. The V segment lost 7 bases and the J segment 4 bases; nucleotides outside the gene matches: 5. The CDR3 length is 13 residues. The chain's CDR3 is CASTAGGPYEQYF. The CDR3 coding sequence is TGTGCCAGCACTGCGGGAGGGCCGTACGAGCAGTACTTC.

The DNA of the CDR3 is TGTGCCAGCAGCGCTTCAAAAAAACTGTTTTTT. It encodes CASSASKKLFF. The chain links TRBV12-3 or TRBV12-4 to TRBJ1-4; D not resolved. V gave up 6 bases and J gave up 9 bases, with 8 bases separating them. The CDR3 length is 11 residues.

In its sample, this clonotype was seen a few times. V gene TRBV7-8 combines with J gene TRBJ2-3, with 11 bases identical to TRBD2. CDR3 length: 16 amino acids. Germline V CDR1 and CDR2: SGHVS, FQNEAQ. V lost 5 bases, J lost 2 bases, and 6 bases stayed unmatched. The CDR3 reads CASSAVAGGNTDTQYF. The CDR3, as DNA: TGTGCCAGCAGCGCAGTAGCGGGGGGGAACACAGATACGCAGTATTTT.

The rearrangement links TRBV5-1 to TRBJ2-1, with 9 bases fitting TRBD2. V lost 0 bases to trimming and J lost 7 bases; unmatched junction nucleotides: 8. The germline V gene encodes CDR1 SGHRS and CDR2 YFSETQ. The CDR3 totals 16 residues. CDR3 nucleotides: TGCGCCAGCAGCTTGGCCCTTGCGGGGGGGAAAAATGAGCAGTTCTTC. Protein sequence: CASSLALAGGKNEQFF.

The V call is TRBV7-2, the J call TRBJ2-7; 8 positions match TRBD1. CDR1 and CDR2 (germline): SGHTA, FQGNSA. J was trimmed by 3 bases and V by 5 bases; bases with no gene match: 6. The length of the CDR3 is 14 residues. The CDR3 loop is CASSNKGTGYEQYF. The CDR3 DNA sequence: TGTGCCAGCAGCAACAAAGGGACAGGCTACGAGCAGTACTTC. The entire variable domain, with the rest obtained from reference TRBV7-2 and TRBJ2-7, is as follows: GAGVSQSPSNKVTEKGKDVELRCDPISGHTALYWYRQSLGQGLEFLIYFQGNSAPDKSGLPSDRFSAERTGGSVSTLTIQRTQQEDSAVYLCASSNKGTGYEQYFGPGTRLTVT.

This clonotype has only a few counts. This chain connects TRBV29-1 to TRBJ2-2; possible D gene TRBD2, 7 bases. CDR3 size: 14 residues. Germline CDR1 and CDR2: SQVTM and ANQGSEA. Trimming removed 7 bases from V and 2 bases from J, with 14 bases in between. The CDR3 bases are TGCAGCGCCCTTCGGGGGGCTAACACCGGGGAGCTGTTTTTT. This sequence encodes CSALRGANTGELFF.

V and J are TRBV30 and TRBJ2-3; D unresolved. Trimming pared 2 bases from V and 1 base from J, leaving 13 bases between. The CDR3 runs 15 residues. CDR1 GTSNPN and CDR2 SVGIG come from the germline V gene (reference sequence). The CDR3 is CAWSRGRGRTDTQYF. DNA of the CDR3: TGTGCCTGGAGTCGCGGACGTGGCCGCACAGATACGCAGTATTTT.

This sequence joins TRBV7-2 and TRBJ2-3, with D perhaps given as TRBD1 or TRBD2 (5 bases each). V lost 7 bases to trimming and J lost 0 bases, with 14 bases between them. Per germline, CDR1 SGHTA and CDR2 FQGNSA. The CDR3 totals 15 residues. CDR3 sequence (DNA): TGTGCCAGCATCCTCGGGGCACCTAGCACAGATACGCAGTATTTT. Translated: CASILGAPSTDTQYF. Drawing the rest from reference TRBV7-2 and TRBJ2-3, the complete variable domain is GAGVSQSPSNKVTEKGKDVELRCDPISGHTALYWYRQSLGQGLEFLIYFQGNSAPDKSGLPSDRFSAERTGGSVSTLTIQRTQQEDSAVYLCASILGAPSTDTQYFGPGTRLTVL.

The genes are TRBV11-2 and TRBJ1-1; D is undetermined. CDR1 and CDR2 from the germline V gene are SGHAT and FQNNGV. V dropped 0 bases and J dropped 1 base, with 6 bases sitting between them. The CDR3 totals 14 residues. In DNA, the CDR3 is TGTGCCAGCAGCTTAGATCAGTGGAACACTGAAGCTTTCTTT. Residues: CASSLDQWNTEAFF.

This clonotype has only a few counts. V and J are TRBV7-9 and TRBJ2-7; D unclear. The CDR3 spans 15 residues. CDR1 is SEHNR and CDR2 is FQNEAQ in the germline V gene (reference sequence). V lost 5 bases, J lost 3 bases, and 17 bases lay in between. CDR3 in amino acids: CASSPGPLKGYEQYF. CDR3 coding DNA: TGTGCCAGCAGCCCCGGACCGCTTAAGGGCTACGAGCAGTACTTC.

The sample holds one count of this clonotype. A much larger clone differs by one base, so this may be a read error. This chain connects TRBV6-5 to TRBJ2-5; D perhaps matches TRBD1 (5 bases). The J call could be wrong; TRBJ2-7 is a better fit for the DNA end. CDR3 length: 15 amino acids. CDR1 is MNHEY and CDR2 is SVGAGI in the germline V gene. The CDR3 loop reads CASSYRQRSIYEQYF. CDR3 nucleotides: TGTGCCAGCAGTTACCGACAGAGGTCTATATACGAGCAGTACTTC.

The chain is built from TRBV7-3 and TRBJ2-3; weak D call: TRBD1 (6 bases). Germline-derived CDR1 and CDR2 are SGHTA and FQGTGA. CDR3 length: 13 amino acids. The V end was cut by 6 bases, the J end by 6 bases, with 13 bases between. CDR3 DNA sequence: TGTGCCAGCAGGCCCACAGGGTTGGATACGCAGTATTTT. Its translation: CASRPTGLDTQYF.

The chain recombines TRBV29-1 with TRBJ2-5; D is unclear. Deletions cut 0 bases from V and 1 base from J, with 9 bases between. Germline CDR1 and CDR2: SQVTM and ANQGSEA. The CDR3 is 14 residues long. In nucleotides, the CDR3 is TGCAGCGTTGAAGATCCTGGCGGCCAAGAGACCCAGTACTTC. This codes for CSVEDPGGQETQYF.

This clonotype was recorded only once. V and J are TRBV10-3 and TRBJ2-1; D gene unclear. Deletions cut 3 bases from V and 5 bases from J, with 8 bases between. The V gene's germline CDR1 is ENHRY and CDR2 SYGVKD. The CDR3 is 13 amino acids. CDR3 sequence: CAISDPVNNEQFF. The CDR3 DNA sequence: TGTGCCATCAGTGACCCAGTGAACAATGAGCAGTTCTTC.

The V gene is TRBV20-1, the J gene TRBJ2-7, with D maybe TRBD1 (6 bases). The tail of the sequence fits TRBJ2-5 better, so the J call may be wrong. This CDR3 region has 14 residues. The germline V gene encodes CDR1 DFQATT and CDR2 SNEGSKA (reference sequence). The CDR3 DNA follows: TGCAGTGCTAGACCCTCATGGACAGCAGAGACCCAGTACTTC. Translated, it gives CSARPSWTAETQYF.

V usage is TRBV18 and J usage is TRBJ1-2, with 8 bases fitting TRBD1. Germline V gene sequence: CDR1 KGHSH, CDR2 LQKENI. CDR3 size: 15 residues. The ends lost 2 bases at V and 4 bases at J; junction bases unmatched: 6. The CDR3 DNA reads as TGTGCCAGCTCACCATTGGACAGGGTCGGCTATGGCTACACCTTC. It codes for CASSPLDRVGYGYTF.

The chain couples TRBV6-6 to TRBJ1-1; D remains ambiguous. Germline CDR1 is MNHNY and CDR2 is SVGAGI (reference sequence). The CDR3 contains 14 residues. Trimming cost V 2 bases and J 7 bases, with 14 bases left between them. Written as DNA, the CDR3 is TGTGCCAGCAGTTACGACGCGGTCTCTCTTGAAGCTTTCTTT. Protein: CASSYDAVSLEAFF.

This clonotype was counted between two and nine times. DNA for the CDR3: TGCAGTGCTAGAGGTAGCGGGACTGAGACCCAGTACTTC. Amino acids: CSARGSGTETQYF. This sequence joins TRBV20-1 and TRBJ2-5, with 8 bases matching TRBD2. The germline V gene has CDR1 DFQATT and CDR2 SNEGSKA (reference sequence). The V gene end was trimmed by 1 base and the J gene end by 5 bases; junction bases not matched to a gene: 3. CDR3 size: 13 residues.

In this sample, this clonotype turned up a few times. The CDR3, as DNA: TGTGCCAGCTCCCCTGACAGATACTACGAGCAGTACTTC. Amino acids: CASSPDRYYEQYF. The gene calls are TRBV18 and TRBJ2-7; tentatively, D is TRBD1 (5 bases). Trimming removed 6 bases at V and 3 bases at J, with 12 bases between. Germline V gene data show CDR1 as KGHSH and CDR2 as LQKENI. This CDR3 has 13 amino acids.

This clonotype came up many times. The J gene is TRBJ2-7, the V gene TRBV6-5; 7 bases match TRBD1. Germline V gives CDR1 MNHEY, CDR2 SVGAGI. Trimming at V came to 6 bases and at J to 7 bases, leaving 9 bases not matched to a gene. This CDR3 is built from 13 residues. This CDR3 reads CASRGTVPREQYF. For the CDR3, the DNA is TGTGCCAGCAGGGGGACAGTCCCTAGGGAGCAGTACTTC.